This TCR beta chain was recorded in a study of early stage breast cancer tumors. The data were produced by immunoSEQ multiplex PCR, yet TCRdb's version contains in-frame clones alone and is incomplete. Among some 75,000 clones listed, approximately 79% were seen once. This CDR3 spans 15 amino acids. V shed 4 bases and J 3 bases; nucleotides not matched to a gene: 5. Germline V gene lookup returns CDR1 SGHTA and CDR2 FQGNSA. This TCR derives from a person in their sixties with breast cancer. Sample: blood. The rearrangement joins TRBV7-2 to TRBJ2-7, with 11 bases that match TRBD2. This chain's CDR3 is CASSSRLAGIYEQYF. The CDR3 DNA is TGTGCCAGCAGCTCCCGACTAGCGGGAATCTACGAGCAGTACTTC.